This T cell receptor (beta chain) comes out of a study of blood T cell repertoires in COVID-19. About the research overall: From T cells, B-cell-depleted T cells, or PBMCs came the material, which was cDNA or gDNA.

TCRdb keeps only in-frame clones here, not all; method: immunoSEQ multiplex PCR. This sample yields around 430,000 clones, of which 88% are seen a single time; around an eighth belongs to the top ten. Germline CDR1 LNHDA, CDR2 SQIVND (reference sequence). The ends lost 7 bases at V and 1 base at J; junction bases unmatched: 2. This CDR3 region has 13 residues. In Seattle, patients joined the study during active infection and were tracked longitudinally. The sequence derives from a woman aged 45-65 years with COVID-19, enrolled during active disease. This chain uses TRBV19 with TRBJ1-1; 8 bases are a match to TRBD1. The sample was peripheral blood. The CDR3 DNA follows: TGTGCCAGTATTGGGACAGGGAACACTGAAGCTTTCTTT. This encodes CASIGTGNTEAFF.